The 10 T cell receptor beta chains below all came from one sample that was sequenced in a study of CD8 T cells in Susac syndrome (dated by TCRdb to the late 2010s). Library preparation was by the immunoSEQ multiplex PCR assay. RNA was extracted using the RNeasy kit, and about 0.45 to 1 microgram was reverse transcribed with random hexamers. The public reads were reprocessed in TCRdb via fastp at Q25 and MiXCR, keeping in-frame beta chains. Every entry covers one CDR3 protein and lists the most common genes and DNA from its rows. The sample table lists hundreds of thousands of distinct CDR3 sequences, around 91% of them with a count of one. Approximately 0.18% of the sample goes to the ten largest clones. What was sequenced was CD8+ T cells from PBMCs. All receptors derive from a human donor with multiple sclerosis.

The chain couples TRBV20-1 to TRBJ1-2; 7 nucleotides align to TRBD1. In germline, CDR1 is DFQATT, CDR2 SNEGSKA (reference sequence). V lost 2 bases, J lost 3 bases, and 6 bases stayed unmatched. The CDR3 is made up of 14 amino acids. CDR3 nucleotide sequence: TGCAGTGCTAGATCAGTCCAGGGGGACTATGGCTACACCTTC. Protein: CSARSVQGDYGYTF.

The chain employs TRBV10-3 and TRBJ2-7; 12 bases map to TRBD2. Per the germline V gene, CDR1 is ENHRY and CDR2 is SYGVKD. The CDR3 length is 14 residues. The trim removed 2 bases at V and 8 bases at J, leaving 4 bases unmatched. The CDR3 loop is CAISEKGTSGQQYF. Here the CDR3 DNA reads TGTGCCATCAGTGAGAAAGGGACTAGCGGGCAGCAGTACTTC.

V and J are TRBV20-1 and TRBJ2-7; a possible D gene is TRBD1 (6 bases). V lost 3 bases and J lost 4, with 16 bases in between. CDR3 size: 14 residues. The germline V gene encodes CDR1 DFQATT and CDR2 SNEGSKA (reference sequence). The CDR3 here is CSASAWTDRYEQYF. The DNA for the CDR3 is TGCAGTGCTAGCGCCTGGACAGACCGATACGAGCAGTACTTC.

This clonotype was seen once. This sequence joins TRBV6-1 and TRBJ2-2, with TRBD1 matching 11 bases. In germline, CDR1 is MNHNS, CDR2 SASEGT. J was trimmed by 6 bases and V by 8 bases; bases with no gene match: 5. The CDR3 is 14 residues long. The CDR3 protein is CASLGQGAPGELFF. CDR3 in DNA: TGTGCCAGCCTCGGACAGGGGGCTCCCGGGGAGCTGTTTTTT.

This clonotype was found once. J is TRBJ2-3 and V is TRBV12-3 or TRBV12-4, with a weak D call TRBD2 (6 bases). The CDR3 runs 14 residues. Deletions cut 7 bases from V and 2 bases from J, with 13 bases between. CDR3 sequence: CASIPGRNTDTQYF. For the CDR3, the DNA is TGTGCCAGCATACCGGGGAGGAACACAGATACGCAGTATTTT.

V gene TRBV9 combines with J gene TRBJ2-6; 8 bases align to TRBD1. Looked up from germline, CDR1 is SGDLS and CDR2 is YYNGEE. After removal of 3 bases from V and 2 bases from J, the junction contained 10 bases not matched to a gene. CDR3 length: 18 amino acids. CDR3 bases: TGTGCCAGCAGCGACAATCCGGGACAGGTCGCTGGGGCCAACGTCCTGACTTTC. Its translation: CASSDNPGQVAGANVLTF.

The J gene is TRBJ2-2, the V gene TRBV20-1, with D unclear. The V end was cut by 6 bases, the J end by 0 bases, with 11 bases between. CDR1 is DFQATT, CDR2 SNEGSKA, per germline (reference sequence). This CDR3 spans 14 amino acids. The CDR3 here is CSAAATTNTGELFF. CDR3 DNA: TGCAGTGCCGCCGCCACTACGAACACCGGGGAGCTGTTTTTT.

The chain is built from TRBV4-1 and TRBJ2-5, with a weak D call TRBD2 (6 bases). Germline CDR1 and CDR2: MGHRA and YSYEKL. This CDR3 has 16 amino acids. Trimming took 1 base from V and 1 from J, leaving 13 bases between them. The CDR3 reads CASSQASGAGQETQYF. CDR3 sequence (DNA): TGCGCCAGCAGCCAAGCTTCAGGAGCGGGCCAAGAGACCCAGTACTTC.

The genes are TRBV6-5 and TRBJ2-1; D call uncertain. Trimming pared 8 bases from V and 12 bases from J, leaving 8 bases between. The CDR3 has 9 residues. The germline CDR1 and CDR2 sequences are MNHEY and SVGAGI. CDR3 sequence (DNA): TGTGCCAGCGGTAATCCGCAGTTCTTC. It encodes CASGNPQFF.

The V gene is TRBV2, the J gene TRBJ2-3, with D uncertain. V was pared by 6 bases and J by 5 bases, with 12 bases between. The CDR3 contains 13 residues. Germline V CDR1 and CDR2: SNHLY, FYNNEI. In DNA, the CDR3 is TGTGCCAGCAGCGCCCTGTTGGGAGATACGCAGTATTTT. As protein: CASSALLGDTQYF.